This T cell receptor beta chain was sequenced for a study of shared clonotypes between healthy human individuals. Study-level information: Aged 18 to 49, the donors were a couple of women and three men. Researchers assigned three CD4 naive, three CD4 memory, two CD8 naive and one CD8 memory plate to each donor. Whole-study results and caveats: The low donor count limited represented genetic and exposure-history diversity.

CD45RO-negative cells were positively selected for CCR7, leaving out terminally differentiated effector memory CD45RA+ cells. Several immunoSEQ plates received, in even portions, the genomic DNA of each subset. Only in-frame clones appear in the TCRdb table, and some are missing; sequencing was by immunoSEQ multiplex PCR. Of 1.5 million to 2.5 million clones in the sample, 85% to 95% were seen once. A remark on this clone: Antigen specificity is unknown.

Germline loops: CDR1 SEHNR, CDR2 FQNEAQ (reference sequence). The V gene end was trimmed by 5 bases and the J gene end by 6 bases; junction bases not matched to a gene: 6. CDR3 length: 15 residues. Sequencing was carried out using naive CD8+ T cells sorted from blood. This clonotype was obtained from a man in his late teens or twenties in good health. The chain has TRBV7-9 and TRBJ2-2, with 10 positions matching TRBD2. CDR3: CASSDLAGASGELFF. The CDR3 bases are TGTGCCAGCAGCGATCTAGCGGGAGCCTCCGGGGAGCTGTTTTTT.